Shown below are 23 T cell receptor beta chains from a single sample sequenced in a study of blood T cell repertoires in COVID-19. Profiling relied on immunoSEQ multiplex PCR, and the TCRdb table lists in-frame clones only, not all of them. The table has roughly 200,000 clones, 70% to 80% seen once; the top ten hold almost 6%. Sequenced material: peripheral blood. These receptors all stem from a woman between 40 and 50 years old with COVID-19, enrolled during active disease.

The chain employs TRBV15 and TRBJ1-4; D is ambiguous. This CDR3 spans 15 amino acids. Germline lookup yields CDR1 LNHNV and CDR2 YYDKDF (reference sequence). Trimming cost V 5 bases and J 4 bases, with 14 bases left between them. DNA for the CDR3: TGTGCCACCAGCTTATTTAAGCAGGATAATGAAAAACTGTTTTTT. Its protein product is CATSLFKQDNEKLFF.

This clone has only one observation. This chain connects TRBV5-5 to TRBJ2-5; 8 nucleotides line up with TRBD1. Germline V lookup: CDR1 SGHKS, CDR2 YYEKEE (reference sequence). V was pared by 4 bases and J by 4 bases, with 3 bases of the junction left unmatched. The CDR3 length is 13 residues. This chain's CDR3 is CASSPGQGETQYF. CDR3 DNA: TGTGCCAGCAGCCCTGGACAGGGAGAGACCCAGTACTTC.

This clone was counted a single time. V usage is TRBV6-6 and J usage is TRBJ1-2; D might be TRBD1 (5 bases). The germline gives CDR1 MNHNY, CDR2 SVGAGI (reference sequence). V lost 5 bases to trimming and J lost 2 bases, with 12 bases between them. The CDR3 sequence is 14 residues long. CDR3 in amino acids: CASSAVGANYGYTF. The CDR3 DNA is TGTGCCAGCAGTGCCGTAGGGGCGAACTATGGCTACACCTTC.

The chain recombines TRBV30 with TRBJ2-7, with D maybe TRBD1 (6 bases). Trimming left V 8 bases short and J 7 bases short, with 21 bases between. From germline, CDR1 is GTSNPN and CDR2 SVGIG (reference sequence). The CDR3 spans 13 residues. The CDR3 loop reads CAGKDPTGAEQYF. The CDR3 DNA reads TGTGCCGGGAAGGATCCGACAGGAGCAGAGCAGTACTTC.

In its sample, this clone was seen a few times. The gene calls are TRBV9 and TRBJ1-2; possible D gene TRBD1, 6 bases. The CDR3 has 14 residues. Germline V gene data show CDR1 as SGDLS and CDR2 as YYNGEE. The germline V and J ends were trimmed by 0 bases and 5 bases, with 11 bases remaining between them. CDR3 amino acids: CASSVDGQTYGYTF. Written as DNA, the CDR3 is TGTGCCAGCAGCGTAGATGGACAGACGTATGGCTACACCTTC.

V and J are TRBV30 and TRBJ1-2, with D possibly being TRBD1 (6 bases). Germline-derived CDR1 and CDR2 are GTSNPN and SVGIG (reference sequence). This CDR3 region has 13 residues. Trimming pared 4 bases from V and 1 base from J, leaving 10 bases between. The CDR3 loop is CAWTGQINYGYTF. CDR3 nucleotides: TGTGCCTGGACGGGACAAATTAACTATGGCTACACCTTC.

The chain is built from TRBV21-1 and TRBJ1-2; the table's TRBD1 call for D was not verified on the DNA. TRBV21-1 is tagged as a pseudogene. The CDR3 consists of 17 residues. The CDR3 DNA reads as TGTGCCAGCAGCAAAGATAGGCGGGACAGTACTAACTATGGCTACACCTTC. As protein: CASSKDRRDSTNYGYTF.

This rearrangement joins TRBV30 to TRBJ2-1; 8 bases fit TRBD1. The germline CDR1 and CDR2 sequences are GTSNPN and SVGIG (reference sequence). The CDR3 is 15 residues long. V shed 0 bases, J shed 3 bases, and the junction held 4 bases outside the gene matches. The CDR3 region has the DNA TGTGCCTGGAGTGTCGGGACAGGTAGCTACAATGAGCAGTTCTTC. This sequence encodes CAWSVGTGSYNEQFF.

The chain has TRBV19 and TRBJ2-4, with D maybe TRBD2 (6 bases). The CDR3 extends over 13 amino acids. Per germline, CDR1 LNHDA and CDR2 SQIVND (reference sequence). Trimming pared 1 base from V and 5 bases from J, leaving 6 bases between. Here the CDR3 reads CASSIGRENIQYF. The CDR3 coding sequence is TGTGCCAGTAGTATAGGGAGGGAAAACATTCAGTACTTC.

This clone appeared once. The V call is TRBV7-9, the J call TRBJ2-2; D perhaps matches TRBD2 (6 bases). V dropped 2 bases and J dropped 7 bases, with 8 bases sitting between them. The CDR3 consists of 13 residues. Germline loops: CDR1 SEHNR, CDR2 FQNEAQ (reference sequence). CDR3 sequence (DNA): TGTGCCAGCAGCTTACCCGGGAGCGGGGAGCTGTTTTTT. It translates to CASSLPGSGELFF.

The J gene is TRBJ1-2, the V gene TRBV9; 9 bases are a match to TRBD1. J gave up 5 bases and V 4 bases, and 9 bases lay outside the gene matches. Germline values: CDR1 SGDLS, CDR2 YYNGEE. This CDR3 is built from 15 residues. The CDR3 is CASSPITGGAYGYTF. The CDR3 bases are TGTGCCAGCAGCCCTATAACAGGGGGCGCGTATGGCTACACCTTC.

V and J are TRBV5-6 and TRBJ2-4, with TRBD2 matching 8 bases. CDR1 SGHDT and CDR2 YYEEEE come from the germline V gene. The V and J ends lost 3 bases and 4 bases, in that order; junction bases with no gene match: 3. The length of the CDR3 is 14 residues. CDR3 in amino acids: CASSWTSQKNIQYF. For the CDR3, the DNA is TGTGCCAGCAGCTGGACTAGCCAGAAAAACATTCAGTACTTC.

This rearrangement joins TRBV6-5 to TRBJ1-2, with a possible D match to TRBD1 (5 bases). The V end was cut by 0 bases, the J end by 5 bases, with 10 bases between. The CDR3 runs to 14 residues. CDR1 is MNHEY, CDR2 SVGAGI, per germline. CDR3 nucleotides: TGTGCCAGCAGTTACTCGTTAGGGGCGTATGGCTACACCTTC. Translating gives CASSYSLGAYGYTF.

In DNA form, the CDR3 reads TGTGCCAGCAGCTTTCGGACCGGCGGGTCCGAGCAGTACTTC. It codes for CASSFRTGGSEQYF. The V call is TRBV11-2, the J call TRBJ2-7, with D perhaps TRBD2 (5 bases). The CDR3 consists of 14 residues. Germline CDR1 and CDR2: SGHAT and FQNNGV. Trimming shortened V by 3 bases and J by 6 bases, and 15 bases separated the two germline ends.

The gene calls are TRBV7-8 and TRBJ1-5; possibly TRBD1 for D (6 bases). The CDR3 is 21 amino acids. V lost 2 bases and J lost 0, with 26 bases in between. Germline CDR1 reads SGHVS; CDR2 reads FQNEAQ. The CDR3 protein is CASSLLGAKTKHRHSNQPQHF. For the CDR3, the DNA is TGTGCCAGCAGCTTATTGGGGGCAAAAACCAAGCACCGACATAGCAATCAGCCCCAGCATTTT. Full variable domain (outside the CDR3, taken from reference TRBV7-8 and TRBJ1-5): GAGVSQSPRYKVAKRGQDVALRCDPISGHVSLFWYQQALGQGPEFLTYFQNEAQLDKSGLPSDRFFAERPEGSVSTLKIQRTQQEDSAVYLCASSLLGAKTKHRHSNQPQHFGDGTRLSIL.

J is TRBJ1-1 and V is TRBV7-9; 7 bases map to TRBD1. Per germline, CDR1 SEHNR and CDR2 FQNEAQ (reference sequence). Trimming removed 1 base from V and 3 bases from J; junction bases left unmatched: 14. The CDR3 has 18 amino acids. The CDR3 spells CASSLGGAGGYWDTEAFF. Written as DNA, the CDR3 is TGTGCCAGCAGCTTAGGAGGTGCAGGGGGGTATTGGGACACTGAAGCTTTCTTT.

The chain employs TRBV7-9 and TRBJ2-1; TRBD2 matches 10 bases. This CDR3 is built from 14 residues. Losses at the gene ends were 1 base for V and 9 bases for J; bases not matched to a gene: 3. Germline V gives CDR1 SEHNR, CDR2 FQNEAQ (reference sequence). DNA of the CDR3: TGTGCCAGCAGCTTAGGAGCTAGCGGGGGTGAGCAGTTCTTC. Translating gives CASSLGASGGEQFF.

This clone was detected only a few times. The gene calls are TRBV3-1 (or the pseudogene TRBV3-2) and TRBJ2-5, with a possible D match to TRBD2 (7 bases). The length of the CDR3 is 14 residues. The germline V and J ends were trimmed by 6 bases and 5 bases, with 16 bases remaining between them. Germline V gene data show CDR1 as LGHDT and CDR2 as YNNKEL (reference sequence). The DNA of the CDR3 is TGTGCCAGCAGGATACGGGGGGCCGGGGAGACCCAGTACTTC. This sequence encodes CASRIRGAGETQYF.

The chain combines TRBV5-1 with TRBJ1-2; 7 bases agree with TRBD1. V lost 0 bases and J lost 6; bases outside the gene matches: 2. The CDR3 has 13 amino acids. Germline V CDR1 and CDR2: SGHRS, YFSETQ. CDR3 loop: CASSLARGDGYTF. CDR3 DNA: TGCGCCAGCAGCTTGGCCAGGGGGGATGGCTACACCTTC.

The chain combines TRBV2 with TRBJ2-3, with TRBD1 as a possible D gene (5 bases). This CDR3 spans 15 amino acids. Germline CDR1 reads SNHLY; CDR2 reads FYNNEI. The V end was cut by 3 bases, the J end by 2 bases, with 12 bases between. The CDR3 DNA reads as TGTGCCAGCAGTGACCAGGGCCTAACCACAGATACGCAGTATTTT. Amino acids: CASSDQGLTTDTQYF.

V is TRBV10-1 and J is TRBJ2-1; 9 positions agree with TRBD2. The germline CDR1 and CDR2 sequences are WNHNN and SYGVQD (reference sequence). The V segment lost 4 bases and the J segment 10 bases; nucleotides outside the gene matches: 11. The CDR3 is 15 residues long. CDR3 DNA sequence: TGCGCCAGCAGTGTTTTGGCGGGAGGGCCCGAAGAGCAGTTCTTC. Protein product: CASSVLAGGPEEQFF.

The chain joins TRBV18 to TRBJ1-1, with D possibly matching TRBD1 (5 bases). Germline V lookup: CDR1 KGHSH, CDR2 LQKENI. V was clipped by 2 bases and J by 7 bases, with 8 bases between them. The CDR3 has 12 residues. This chain's CDR3 is CASSPGQNEAFF. As DNA, the CDR3 is TGTGCCAGCTCACCAGGACAAAATGAAGCTTTCTTT.

The chain employs TRBV10-3 and TRBJ2-1; 8 nucleotides line up with TRBD1. V lost 3 bases to trimming and J lost 2 bases; unmatched junction nucleotides: 6. CDR3 length equals 16 residues. Germline V gene sequence: CDR1 ENHRY, CDR2 SYGVKD. CDR3 amino acids: CAISEQTGVTYNEQFF. CDR3 coding DNA: TGTGCCATCAGTGAACAGACAGGGGTTACCTACAATGAGCAGTTCTTC.